These 24 T cell receptor beta chains came from one sample sequenced in a study of neoadjuvant anti-PD-1 for oral cavity cancer. Produced via immunoSEQ multiplex PCR; TCRdb's table is partial and in-frame only. This repertoire shows 11,000 to 15,000 clones, 55% to 75% found once; its top ten account for around 3%. This specimen was PBMCs, taken before nivolumab (anti-PD-1) treatment. The source of these receptors is a person aged 35-79 years with oral cavity squamous cell carcinoma.

The rearrangement links TRBV7-8 to TRBJ2-3, with TRBD2 matching over 7 bases. The germline gives CDR1 SGHVS, CDR2 FQNEAQ. V shed 4 bases, J shed 3 bases, and the junction held 4 bases outside the gene matches. There are 14 residues in the CDR3. The CDR3 DNA follows: TGTGCCAGCAGCTATGGGGGGGTTACAGATACGCAGTATTTT. Translating gives CASSYGGVTDTQYF. Supplemented by reference TRBV7-8 and TRBJ2-3, the full variable domain reads GAGVSQSPRYKVAKRGQDVALRCDPISGHVSLFWYQQALGQGPEFLTYFQNEAQLDKSGLPSDRFFAERPEGSVSTLKIQRTQQEDSAVYLCASSYGGVTDTQYFGPGTRLTVL.

The chain is built from TRBV11-2 and TRBJ2-1; 9 nucleotides align to TRBD1. The V and J ends lost 4 bases and 7 bases, in that order; junction bases with no gene match: 14. The CDR3 consists of 17 residues. Germline lookup yields CDR1 SGHAT and CDR2 FQNNGV. CDR3 in DNA: TGTGCCAGCAGCTCATATCGAGGGACAGGGAAGGGTAATGAGCAGTTCTTC. It is translated as CASSSYRGTGKGNEQFF. Full variable domain (remainder filled in from reference TRBV11-2 and TRBJ2-1): EAGVAQSPRYKIIEKRQSVAFWCNPISGHATLYWYQQILGQGPKLLIQFQNNGVVDDSQLPKDRFSAERLKGVDSTLKIQPAKLEDSAVYLCASSSYRGTGKGNEQFFGPGTRLTVL.

The chain couples TRBV10-3 to TRBJ1-1; D possibly corresponds to TRBD1 (5 bases). CDR1 and CDR2 from the germline V gene are ENHRY and SYGVKD. V lost 2 bases and J lost 4, with 20 bases in between. The CDR3 consists of 17 residues. DNA of the CDR3: TGTGCCATCAGTGAGCACAGGCCACGGGGTTCTTCCACTGAAGCTTTCTTT. It yields the protein CAISEHRPRGSSTEAFF.

The chain joins TRBV6-1 to TRBJ2-1; 7 nucleotides agree with TRBD2. V was pared by 7 bases and J by 8 bases, with 8 bases of the junction left unmatched. The CDR3 is made up of 13 amino acids. CDR1 and CDR2 (germline): MNHNS, SASEGT. The CDR3 nucleotides are TGTGCCAGCACGCGGGAGTTCCCTTATGAGCAGTTCTTC. Protein product: CASTREFPYEQFF.

CDR3 coding DNA: TGTGCCAGCAGCCCCGTCTGGCGGGAAAACGAGCAGTTCTTC. Translated: CASSPVWRENEQFF. The V call is TRBV13, the J call TRBJ2-1; D perhaps matches TRBD2 (6 bases). CDR1 and CDR2 from the germline V gene are PRHDT and FYEKMQ (reference sequence). This CDR3 has 14 amino acids. V was cut by 5 bases and J by 10 bases, with 18 bases left in between.

The chain has TRBV4-1 and TRBJ2-7, with 10 bases matching TRBD2. The CDR3 length is 17 residues. V was pared by 0 bases and J by 5 bases, with 10 bases of the junction left unmatched. Per germline, CDR1 MGHRA and CDR2 YSYEKL. In DNA form, the CDR3 reads TGCGCCAGCAGCCAAGAAACTAGCGGGATGCGATTCGACGAGCAGTACTTC. Translated: CASSQETSGMRFDEQYF.

This clone has only a few counts. The chain employs TRBV7-9 and TRBJ2-7; 12 bases align to TRBD2. The V gene's germline CDR1 is SEHNR and CDR2 FQNEAQ (reference sequence). The CDR3 covers 15 residues. J lost 3 bases, V lost 2 bases, and 2 bases had no gene match. CDR3 DNA sequence: TGTGCCAGCAGCTTACAACTAGCGGGAGGCTACGAGCAGTACTTC. Amino acid sequence: CASSLQLAGGYEQYF.

The V and J genes are TRBV19 and TRBJ1-5; the D is unclear. Looked up from germline, CDR1 is LNHDA and CDR2 is SQIVND (reference sequence). Trimming left V 5 bases short and J 2 bases short, with 16 bases between. The length of the CDR3 is 16 residues. The CDR3 DNA sequence: TGTGCCAGTAGTGAGCCACCCCGGGCCGGCAATCAGCCCCAGCATTTT. This translates into CASSEPPRAGNQPQHF.

The chain carries TRBV15 and TRBJ2-1; unclear D gene. CDR1 LNHNV and CDR2 YYDKDF come from the germline V gene (reference sequence). The CDR3 runs to 13 residues. The ends were cut back, 0 bases at V and 6 bases at J, with 6 bases in the middle. Here the CDR3 DNA reads TGTGCCACCAGCAGAGATCAACGCAATGAGCAGTTCTTC. Translation gives CATSRDQRNEQFF.

V and J are TRBV7-9 and TRBJ2-7; D is uncertain. The V gene's germline CDR1 is SEHNR and CDR2 FQNEAQ (reference sequence). Trimming pared 1 base from V and 6 bases from J, leaving 16 bases between. This CDR3 comprises 15 residues. The CDR3 DNA follows: TGTGCCAGCAGCTTAGAGCCGTTCGGACCTAGCGAGCAGTACTTC. Translated, it gives CASSLEPFGPSEQYF.

This chain uses TRBV10-1 with TRBJ2-1; 9 bases are shared with TRBD1. Germline V lookup: CDR1 WNHNN, CDR2 SYGVQD (reference sequence). The CDR3 is 13 residues long. J lost 5 bases, V lost 8 bases, and 4 bases had no gene match. The CDR3 DNA sequence: TGCGCCAGCCAGGGACAGGGCAACAATGAGCAGTTCTTC. It specifies CASQGQGNNEQFF.

This clone appeared a few times. The CDR3 DNA is TGTGCCAGCAGTTTGGACCAGGACACTCGGCTCGGTGGCTACACCTTC. Translating gives CASSLDQDTRLGGYTF. V gene TRBV27 combines with J gene TRBJ1-2, with D maybe TRBD1 (5 bases). Looked up from germline, CDR1 is MNHEY and CDR2 is SMNVEV (reference sequence). This CDR3 is built from 16 residues. V was shortened by 3 bases and J by 7 bases, with 21 bases between the two germline ends.

The chain recombines TRBV14 with TRBJ2-7; tentatively, D is TRBD1 (5 bases). V gave up 0 bases and J gave up 7 bases, with 10 bases separating them. CDR1 SGHDN and CDR2 FVKESK come from the germline V gene. This CDR3 comprises 13 residues. The CDR3 reads CASSQDNRWEQYF. CDR3 bases: TGTGCCAGCAGCCAAGATAACAGGTGGGAGCAGTACTTC.

This clone was seen a single time. The rearrangement uses TRBV6-1 and TRBJ1-5, with D tentatively TRBD1 (5 bases). Germline CDR1 MNHNS, CDR2 SASEGT. The V end was cut by 8 bases, the J end by 3 bases, with 11 bases between. CDR3 length equals 13 residues. The CDR3 spells CASLGLNNQPQHF. CDR3 bases: TGTGCCAGCCTGGGACTTAACAATCAGCCCCAGCATTTT.

This sequence joins TRBV11-3 and TRBJ2-7; a weak D match, TRBD2 (6 bases). CDR3 length: 13 residues. V lost 0 bases and J lost 6, with 9 bases in between. CDR1 is SGHNT and CDR2 is YENEEA in the germline V gene. CDR3 bases: TGTGCCAGCAGCTTAGATGTGGGGGGCGAGCAGTACTTC. Translation gives CASSLDVGGEQYF.

This clone was counted a few times. This chain connects TRBV19 to TRBJ1-2; D not certain. Trimming pared 2 bases from V and 5 bases from J, leaving 6 bases between. CDR1 is LNHDA and CDR2 is SQIVND in the germline V gene (reference sequence). CDR3 size: 12 residues. The chain's CDR3 is CASSIPGYGYTF. CDR3 coding DNA: TGTGCCAGTAGTATACCTGGGTATGGCTACACCTTC. The variable domain in full, completed from reference TRBV19 and TRBJ1-2, reads DGGITQSPKYLFRKEGQNVTLSCEQNLNHDAMYWYRQDPGQGLRLIYYSQIVNDFQKGDIAEGYSVSREKKESFPLTVTSAQKNPTAFYLCASSIPGYGYTFGSGTRLTVV.

The table lists this clone with a few counts. The chain carries TRBV6-5 and TRBJ2-2, with D perhaps matching TRBD1 (5 bases). Germline CDR1 reads MNHEY; CDR2 reads SVGAGI. The CDR3 contains 14 residues. Trimming took off 0 bases at V and 6 bases at J, with 8 bases between the two ends. In DNA, the CDR3 is TGTGCCAGCAGTTACTCGCCAGGGTCCGGGGAGCTGTTTTTT. It specifies CASSYSPGSGELFF.

This chain connects TRBV29-1 to TRBJ1-1, with D uncertain. Per germline, CDR1 SQVTM and CDR2 ANQGSEA. Trimming shortened V by 3 bases and J by 0 bases, and 8 bases separated the two germline ends. This CDR3 has 13 residues. This CDR3 is CSVEMLVNTEAFF. DNA of the CDR3: TGCAGCGTTGAGATGTTGGTGAACACTGAAGCTTTCTTT.

In DNA form, the CDR3 reads TGTGCCAGCTCTCCGGGACAGACGATGAACACTGAAGCTTTCTTT. The encoded protein is CASSPGQTMNTEAFF. V and J are TRBV25-1 and TRBJ1-1, with 7 bases that match TRBD1. The CDR3 spans 15 residues. V was pared by 8 bases and J by 0 bases, with 9 bases of the junction left unmatched. The germline gives CDR1 MGHDK, CDR2 SYGVNS. Drawing the rest from reference TRBV25-1 and TRBJ1-1, the complete variable domain is EADIYQTPRYLVIGTGKKITLECSQTMGHDKMYWYQQDPGMELHLIHYSYGVNSTEKGDLSSESTVSRIRTEHFPLTLESARPSHTSQYLCASSPGQTMNTEAFFGQGTRLTVV.

V gene TRBV30 combines with J gene TRBJ2-7; 11 bases line up with TRBD1. Trimming took 3 bases from V and 2 from J; bases not matched to a gene: 3. This CDR3 is built from 14 residues. Germline CDR1 reads GTSNPN; CDR2 reads SVGIG (reference sequence). The CDR3 DNA is TGTGCCTGGAGAAGGGGACAGGGGGCCTACGAGCAGTACTTC. It encodes CAWRRGQGAYEQYF.

The chain is built from TRBV13 and TRBJ1-3; 7 nucleotides match TRBD1. The ends lost 5 bases at V and 4 bases at J; junction bases unmatched: 5. In germline, CDR1 is PRHDT, CDR2 FYEKMQ (reference sequence). This CDR3 region has 14 residues. The DNA for the CDR3 is TGTGCCAGCAGCGTGACAGGGAGAGGAAACACCATATATTTT. It yields the protein CASSVTGRGNTIYF.

The chain links TRBV30 to TRBJ2-3; 9 positions match TRBD2. The CDR3 covers 16 residues. Trimming cost V 1 base and J 0 bases; bases outside gene matches: 5. Germline-derived CDR1 and CDR2 are GTSNPN and SVGIG (reference sequence). The DNA for the CDR3 is TGTGCCTGGAGTGGAGGACTAGCGATTAGCACAGATACGCAGTATTTT. Its protein is CAWSGGLAISTDTQYF.

The V call is TRBV29-1, the J call TRBJ2-1, with 10 nucleotides matching TRBD2. CDR1 is SQVTM and CDR2 is ANQGSEA in the germline V gene. The J segment lost 7 bases and the V segment lost 7 bases, leaving 7 bases of the junction unmatched. The CDR3 sequence is 13 residues long. CDR3 sequence reads: CSESGGASNEQFF. DNA of the CDR3: TGCAGCGAGAGCGGGGGGGCGAGTAATGAGCAGTTCTTC.

The V gene is TRBV7-2, the J gene TRBJ1-2; D unclear. Trimming removed 5 bases at V and 8 bases at J, with 21 bases between. The CDR3 spans 15 residues. Germline loops: CDR1 SGHTA, CDR2 FQGNSA. For the CDR3, the DNA is TGTGCCAGCAGCGCTAAACCCACCGGGCCGCGAGGCTACACCTTC. This sequence encodes CASSAKPTGPRGYTF. The full variable domain, in which reference TRBV7-2 and TRBJ1-2 provide the parts outside the CDR3, is GAGVSQSPSNKVTEKGKDVELRCDPISGHTALYWYRQSLGQGLEFLIYFQGNSAPDKSGLPSDRFSAERTGGSVSTLTIQRTQQEDSAVYLCASSAKPTGPRGYTFGSGTRLTVV.